The entry that follows covers one TCR beta chain sequence. Its antigen is as yet unknown. Only in-frame clones appear in the TCRdb table, and some are missing; sequencing was by immunoSEQ multiplex PCR. The table lists some 29,000 clones, around 87% of them singletons. The CDR3 length is 17 residues. The germline V gene encodes CDR1 MNHGY and CDR2 SVAAGI. J was trimmed by 0 bases and V by 7 bases; bases with no gene match: 10. Each clinical donor contributed on average approximately 90,000 T cells from unsorted cryopreserved PBMC. These data are taken from a study of T cells in tuberculosis. Study results and limitations: Smaller alpha distances in active tuberculosis partly reflected shorter CDR3-alpha lengths.

The source is a donor aged 10 to 29 with latent tuberculosis or without tuberculosis infection. The chain combines TRBV6-9 with TRBJ1-5; TRBD1 agrees at 9 bases. Material: PBMCs. CDR3 loop: CASIHRGLTYSNQPQHF. CDR3 bases: TGTGCCAGCATACACAGGGGGCTTACCTATAGCAATCAGCCCCAGCATTTT.